The TCR beta chain under discussion was sequenced for a study of blood T cell repertoires in COVID-19. The table came from immunoSEQ multiplex PCR; TCRdb's copy has only in-frame clones and leaves some out. This table has under 110,000 clones, roughly nine tenths appearing once. This CDR3 contains 15 residues. V was clipped by 3 bases and J by 4 bases, with 13 bases between them. Germline V gene lookup returns CDR1 MNHEY and CDR2 SVGEGT. The sequenced material came from peripheral blood. The sequence was collected from a man in his fifties or sixties with acute or convalescent COVID-19. The chain links TRBV6-2 or TRBV6-3 to TRBJ1-5; no clear D gene. The CDR3 DNA reads TGTGCCAGCAGTTATTTCGTTGGAGGGAATCAGCCCCAGCATTTT. The encoded protein is CASSYFVGGNQPQHF.